This T cell receptor beta chain was identified during a study of T cell responses to AZD1222 COVID-19 vaccine. Measured with immunoSEQ multiplex PCR; TCRdb has only the in-frame clones, and not every one. The sample contains roughly 120,000 clones, approximately 83% of which appear only once. The CDR3 contains 12 residues. Trimming removed 5 bases from V and 1 base from J, with 8 bases in between. Germline V gives CDR1 SQVTM, CDR2 ANQGSEA. The clonotype originates from an adult in good health. V usage is TRBV29-1 and J usage is TRBJ1-2; D is uncertain. The material sequenced was peripheral blood, taken on day 0 of AZD1222 vaccination. The CDR3 is CSVSMYNYGYTF. CDR3 in DNA: TGCAGCGTTTCAATGTATAACTATGGCTACACCTTC. Drawing the rest from reference TRBV29-1 and TRBJ1-2, the complete variable domain is SAVISQKPSRDICQRGTSLTIQCQVDSQVTMMFWYRQQPGQSLTLIATANQGSEATYESGFVIDKFPISRPNLTFSTLTVSNMSPEDSSIYLCSVSMYNYGYTFGSGTRLTVV.